This T cell receptor beta chain was profiled in a study of blood T cell repertoires in COVID-19. The overall study: Acute-phase and convalescent COVID-19 samples originated in the United States, Italy and Spain.

The CDR3 has 13 residues. Germline V gene lookup returns CDR1 MNHEY and CDR2 SVGEGT. Assay used: immunoSEQ multiplex PCR; TCRdb lists only in-frame clones, some missing. The sample lists a few hundred thousand clones, 75% to 85% occurring once. A note on this clone: A junction end diverges from the germline sequence, so it may reflect a read error.

Sequenced input: peripheral blood. The origin of this receptor is a woman aged 70 to 79 with COVID-19, enrolled during active disease. This sequence joins TRBV6-2 or TRBV6-3 and TRBJ2-4; the match to TRBD2 covers 12 bases. CDR3 protein: CASSPSTSGSGHF. CDR3 in DNA: TGTGCCAGCAGTCCCTCGACTAGCGGGAGTGGGCACTTC.